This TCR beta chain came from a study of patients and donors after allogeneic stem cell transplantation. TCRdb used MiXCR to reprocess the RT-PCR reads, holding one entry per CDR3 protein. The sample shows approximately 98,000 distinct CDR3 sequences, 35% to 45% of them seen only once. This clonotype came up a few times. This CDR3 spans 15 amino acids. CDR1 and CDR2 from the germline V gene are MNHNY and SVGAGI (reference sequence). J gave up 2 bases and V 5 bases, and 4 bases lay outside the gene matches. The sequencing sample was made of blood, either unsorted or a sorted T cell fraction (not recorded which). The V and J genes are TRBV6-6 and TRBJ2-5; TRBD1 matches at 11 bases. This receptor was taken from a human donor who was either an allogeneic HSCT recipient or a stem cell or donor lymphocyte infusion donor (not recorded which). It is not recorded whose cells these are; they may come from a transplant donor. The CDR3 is CASSNRDRGQETQYF. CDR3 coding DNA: TGTGCCAGCAGTAACCGGGACAGGGGGCAAGAGACCCAGTACTTC.